What follows are 9 T cell receptor beta chains derived from one specimen sequenced in a study of shared clonotypes between healthy human individuals. Clones were sequenced by immunoSEQ multiplex PCR, and TCRdb holds only the in-frame ones, with some missing. This table holds 400,000 to 600,000 clones, 75% to 80% found once. The sequenced sample consisted of PBMCs. These receptors came from a woman aged 40 to 50 in good health. Some clones in this sample may be carry-over from other donors' samples.

This clone was picked up one time. The V gene is TRBV18, the J gene TRBJ2-1; 11 positions agree with TRBD1. The V segment lost 2 bases and the J segment 4 bases; nucleotides outside the gene matches: 7. Per germline, CDR1 KGHSH and CDR2 LQKENI. The CDR3 is 17 residues long. CDR3 residues: CASSPRTGGDNYNEQFF. The CDR3 DNA reads as TGTGCCAGCTCACCAAGGACAGGGGGCGACAATTACAATGAGCAGTTCTTC.

The V gene is TRBV6-1, the J gene TRBJ2-1; no firm D call. Germline V gene data show CDR1 as MNHNS and CDR2 as SASEGT. The CDR3 is 13 amino acids. V gave up 4 bases and J gave up 3 bases, with 7 bases separating them. This CDR3 reads CASSVGNYNEQFF. DNA for the CDR3: TGTGCCAGCAGTGTTGGGAACTACAATGAGCAGTTCTTC.

The V call is TRBV7-4, the J call TRBJ2-1, with 8 bases matching TRBD1. The trim removed 5 bases at V and 8 bases at J, leaving 5 bases unmatched. This CDR3 spans 13 amino acids. Germline assignment: CDR1 SGHVT and CDR2 SQSDAQ. The CDR3 region is CASSRDRGDEQFF. CDR3 DNA: TGTGCCAGCAGCAGAGACAGGGGCGATGAGCAGTTCTTC.

V usage is TRBV5-6 and J usage is TRBJ1-2; a weak D match, TRBD1 (6 bases). V lost 0 bases and J lost 4, with 13 bases in between. The germline CDR1 and CDR2 sequences are SGHDT and YYEEEE. The CDR3 loop spans 15 amino acids. CDR3 sequence reads: CASSLEGGLIYGYTF. The CDR3 DNA reads as TGTGCCAGCAGCTTGGAGGGGGGTCTAATCTATGGCTACACCTTC.

This chain links TRBV28 with TRBJ2-3, with D tentatively TRBD2 (6 bases). This CDR3 region has 16 residues. V was clipped by 5 bases and J by 0 bases, with 15 bases between them. Germline lookup yields CDR1 MDHEN and CDR2 SYDVKM. CDR3 nucleotide sequence: TGTGCCAGCAGTCTTAGGTCGCTAGCGAGCACAGATACGCAGTATTTT. Its translation is CASSLRSLASTDTQYF.

The CDR3 DNA sequence: TGTGCCAGCAGCTCACAGGGAATGGGGCAGTACTTC. It codes for CASSSQGMGQYF. This chain connects TRBV11-2 to TRBJ2-7; D may be TRBD1 (6 bases). Germline V gene lookup returns CDR1 SGHAT and CDR2 FQNNGV. The V end was cut by 4 bases, the J end by 9 bases, with 13 bases between. This CDR3 contains 12 residues.

This clone showed up many times. The V and J genes are TRBV30 and TRBJ1-1; maybe TRBD1 (5 bases). The germline CDR1 and CDR2 sequences are GTSNPN and SVGIG (reference sequence). The V and J ends lost 1 base and 12 bases respectively, with 21 bases between them. The CDR3 extends over 14 amino acids. The CDR3 nucleotides read TGTGCCTGGAGTGACCGAGGGGTTACCATCTCATCTTTCTTT. Protein: CAWSDRGVTISSFF. Together with reference TRBV30 and TRBJ1-1, the CDR3 gives the full variable domain: SQTIHQWPATLVQPVGSPLSLECTVEGTSNPNLYWYRQAAGRGLQLLFYSVGIGQISSEVPQNLSASRPQDRQFILSSKKLLLSDSGFYLCAWSDRGVTISSFFGQGTRLTVV.

The chain links TRBV5-1 to TRBJ2-3, with 10 positions matching TRBD1. Germline values: CDR1 SGHRS, CDR2 YFSETQ. J lost 5 bases, V lost 6 bases, and 12 bases had no gene match. The length of the CDR3 is 16 residues. Here the CDR3 reads CASTGWGQGPGDTQYF. The CDR3 DNA reads as TGCGCCAGCACGGGATGGGGACAGGGGCCAGGAGATACGCAGTATTTT.

The chain joins TRBV19 to TRBJ1-2; no clear D gene. V was clipped by 4 bases and J by 3 bases, with 6 bases between them. CDR1 is LNHDA, CDR2 SQIVND, per germline (reference sequence). This CDR3 comprises 12 residues. The CDR3 sequence is CASSNDDYGYTF. In nucleotides, the CDR3 is TGTGCCAGTAGTAACGATGACTATGGCTACACCTTC.